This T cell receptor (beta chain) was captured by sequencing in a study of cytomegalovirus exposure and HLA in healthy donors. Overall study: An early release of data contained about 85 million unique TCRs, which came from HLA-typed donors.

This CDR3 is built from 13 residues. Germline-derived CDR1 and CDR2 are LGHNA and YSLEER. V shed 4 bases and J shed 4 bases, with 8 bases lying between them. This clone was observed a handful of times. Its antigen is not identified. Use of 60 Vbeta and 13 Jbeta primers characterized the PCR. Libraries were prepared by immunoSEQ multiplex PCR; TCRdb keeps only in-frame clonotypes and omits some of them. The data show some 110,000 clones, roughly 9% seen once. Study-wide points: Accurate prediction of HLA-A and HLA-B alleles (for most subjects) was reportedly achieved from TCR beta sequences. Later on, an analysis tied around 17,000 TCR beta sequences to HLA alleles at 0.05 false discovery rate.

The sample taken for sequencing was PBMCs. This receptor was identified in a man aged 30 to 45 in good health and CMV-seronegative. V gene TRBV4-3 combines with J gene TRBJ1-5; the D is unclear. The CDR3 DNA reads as TGCGCCAGCAGCCCTGGAGGGAATCAGCCCCAGCATTTT. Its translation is CASSPGGNQPQHF.